This T cell receptor beta chain derives from a study of cytomegalovirus exposure and HLA in healthy donors. Assay used: immunoSEQ multiplex PCR; TCRdb lists only in-frame clones, some missing. The data contain roughly 150,000 clones, around 96% of them singletons. The germline gives CDR1 SEHNR, CDR2 FQNEAQ (reference sequence). The CDR3 is made up of 12 amino acids. V dropped 3 bases and J dropped 4 bases, with 7 bases sitting between them. The sample taken for sequencing was PBMCs. The chain uses TRBV7-9 and TRBJ2-7, with a tentative D call TRBD2 (5 bases). The TCR comes from a woman aged 18 to 35 in good health and CMV-seronegative. CDR3: CASSFGEYEQYF. Written as DNA, the CDR3 is TGTGCCAGCAGCTTTGGGGAGTACGAGCAGTACTTC.